The 25 T cell receptor beta chains below were found in one sample sequenced in a study of cytomegalovirus exposure and HLA in healthy donors. PCR amplification relied on 60 Vbeta primers (plus 13 Jbeta primers). This table comes from immunoSEQ multiplex PCR, and its TCRdb copy is limited to in-frame clones, with some not included. This table lists around 130,000 clones. Material for sequencing was PBMCs. The origin of the receptors is a woman between 55 and 75 years old in good health and CMV-seronegative.

The chain couples TRBV2 to TRBJ1-1; TRBD1 is a possible D gene (6 bases). Trimming shortened V by 8 bases and J by 3 bases, and 25 bases separated the two germline ends. The germline V gene has CDR1 SNHLY and CDR2 FYNNEI. The CDR3 totals 17 residues. CDR3 sequence: CASPFRTEQTRDTEAFF. Here the CDR3 DNA reads TGTGCCAGCCCCTTTAGGACAGAACAGACCAGAGACACTGAAGCTTTCTTT.

The V and J genes are TRBV10-3 and TRBJ2-2, with D uncertain. The germline V and J ends were trimmed by 10 bases and 8 bases, with 17 bases remaining between them. This CDR3 region has 13 residues. The germline CDR1 and CDR2 sequences are ENHRY and SYGVKD. The CDR3 is CASSQTPTGELFF. DNA of the CDR3: TGTGCCAGCAGCCAAACCCCCACAGGGGAGCTGTTTTTT.

This chain connects TRBV5-1 to TRBJ2-7; D gene uncertain. Trimming stripped 5 bases from V and 0 bases from J, with 15 bases between. The germline gives CDR1 SGHRS, CDR2 YFSETQ. The CDR3 is made up of 15 amino acids. CDR3 protein: CASRTAGSSSYEQYF. The CDR3 coding sequence is TGCGCCAGCAGGACCGCCGGGTCTAGCTCCTACGAGCAGTACTTC.

The chain combines TRBV9 with TRBJ1-3; 12 nucleotides line up with TRBD1. Germline V gene sequence: CDR1 SGDLS, CDR2 YYNGEE. The V gene end was trimmed by 5 bases and the J gene end by 2 bases; junction bases not matched to a gene: 11. This CDR3 contains 18 residues. This CDR3 reads CASSLGTGGGVAGNTIYF. The CDR3 DNA reads as TGTGCCAGCAGTCTAGGGACAGGGGGCGGAGTGGCTGGAAACACCATATATTTT.

The genes are TRBV6-5 and TRBJ2-7; weak D call: TRBD2 (5 bases). There are 15 residues in the CDR3. The germline V gene has CDR1 MNHEY and CDR2 SVGAGI. With 8 bases removed from V and 2 bases from J, the gap between germline ends came to 19 bases. The CDR3, as DNA: TGTGCCAGCTGGAAGGCGGACTCCGGTACCTACGAGCAGTACTTC. Translated, it gives CASWKADSGTYEQYF.

The chain is built from TRBV7-9 and TRBJ2-7; weak D call: TRBD1 (6 bases). With 5 bases removed from V and 4 bases from J, the gap between germline ends came to 15 bases. The CDR3 extends over 14 amino acids. Germline V gene sequence: CDR1 SEHNR, CDR2 FQNEAQ (reference sequence). CDR3 bases: TGTGCCAGCAGCCCCGGGACACCCCGATACGAGCAGTACTTC. Amino acid sequence: CASSPGTPRYEQYF. Variable domain in full (rest from reference TRBV7-9 and TRBJ2-7): DTGVSQNPRHKITKRGQNVTFRCDPISEHNRLYWYRQTLGQGPEFLTYFQNEAQLEKSRLLSDRFSAERPKGSFSTLEIQRTEQGDSAMYLCASSPGTPRYEQYFGPGTRLTVT.

The chain recombines TRBV10-2 with TRBJ2-3; 12 bases align to TRBD2. V lost 5 bases to trimming and J lost 5 bases; unmatched junction nucleotides: 5. CDR1 WSHSY and CDR2 SAAADI come from the germline V gene. This CDR3 comprises 15 residues. CDR3 region: CASSLLAGGQDTQYF. The CDR3 region has the DNA TGCGCCAGCAGTCTCCTAGCGGGGGGGCAAGATACGCAGTATTTT.

Written as DNA, the CDR3 is TGCGCCAGCAGCTCCAGGACAGGCACAGATACGCAGTATTTT. Translating it yields CASSSRTGTDTQYF. The rearrangement joins TRBV5-1 to TRBJ2-3, with a possible D match to TRBD1 (6 bases). Deletions cut 3 bases from V and 1 base from J, with 9 bases between. The CDR3 totals 14 residues. CDR1 and CDR2 (germline): SGHRS, YFSETQ.

This CDR3 is CASSLQDYEQYF. The CDR3 DNA is TGCGCCAGCAGCCTACAGGATTACGAGCAGTACTTC. V usage is TRBV5-1 and J usage is TRBJ2-7; D is possibly TRBD1 (5 bases). CDR3 size: 12 residues. The germline gives CDR1 SGHRS, CDR2 YFSETQ. V lost 4 bases and J 4 bases, leaving 9 bases between the germline ends.

This chain links TRBV28 with TRBJ1-5; the D gene is possibly TRBD1 (6 bases). The CDR3 loop spans 14 amino acids. The germline V gene encodes CDR1 MDHEN and CDR2 SYDVKM. Between the trimmed V and J ends, which lost 7 bases and 5 bases, there was a span of 15 bases. The chain's CDR3 is CASKIPGGYQPQHF. CDR3 nucleotide sequence: TGTGCCAGCAAGATCCCGGGGGGCTATCAGCCCCAGCATTTT. The variable domain in full, with the rest retrieved from reference TRBV28 and TRBJ1-5, is DVKVTQSSRYLVKRTGEKVFLECVQDMDHENMFWYRQDPGLGLRLIYFSYDVKMKEKGDIPEGYSVSREKKERFSLILESASTNQTSMYLCASKIPGGYQPQHFGDGTRLSIL.

The gene calls are TRBV5-3 and TRBJ1-1, with D maybe TRBD1 (5 bases). TRBV5-3 is given ORF status, its function remaining uncertain. With 4 bases removed from V and 1 base from J, the gap between germline ends came to 5 bases. CDR3 length equals 12 residues. CDR3 sequence reads: CARSGQNTEAFF. CDR3 nucleotides: TGTGCCAGAAGCGGACAGAACACTGAAGCTTTCTTT.

This sequence joins TRBV5-1 and TRBJ1-1; 8 positions agree with TRBD1. The CDR3 runs to 12 residues. Trimming at V came to 7 bases and at J to 2 bases, leaving 1 base not matched to a gene. The germline V gene encodes CDR1 SGHRS and CDR2 YFSETQ. CDR3 residues: CASQGANTEAFF. CDR3 nucleotides: TGCGCCAGCCAGGGGGCTAACACTGAAGCTTTCTTT. Drawing the rest from reference TRBV5-1 and TRBJ1-1, the complete variable domain is KAGVTQTPRYLIKTRGQQVTLSCSPISGHRSVSWYQQTPGQGLQFLFEYFSETQRNKGNFPGRFSGRQFSNSRSEMNVSTLELGDSALYLCASQGANTEAFFGQGTRLTVV.

This chain joins TRBV10-3 and TRBJ2-2; D is ambiguous. V dropped 5 bases and J dropped 2 bases, with 12 bases sitting between them. The CDR3 is made up of 15 amino acids. The germline V gene has CDR1 ENHRY and CDR2 SYGVKD. CDR3 sequence: CAISPGPTNTGELFF. The CDR3 coding sequence is TGTGCCATCAGTCCGGGTCCCACTAACACCGGGGAGCTGTTTTTT.

The chain links TRBV29-1 to TRBJ2-3; TRBD2 aligns across 9 bases. Germline V CDR1 and CDR2: SQVTM, ANQGSEA. The ends lost 6 bases at V and 3 bases at J; junction bases unmatched: 4. The CDR3 runs 13 residues. As DNA, the CDR3 is TGCAGCGTCGACCTAGCGGGGACAGATACGCAGTATTTT. Translating gives CSVDLAGTDTQYF.

This chain connects TRBV19 to TRBJ2-5, with 9 positions matching TRBD1. The junction had 6 bases not matched to a gene; V was cut back by 5 bases and J by 2 bases. Germline CDR1 LNHDA, CDR2 SQIVND (reference sequence). The CDR3 contains 15 residues. DNA of the CDR3: TGTGCCAGTAGTGCCGCCGGGACAGGGCAAGAGACCCAGTACTTC. It yields the protein CASSAAGTGQETQYF.

The chain carries TRBV6-1 and TRBJ1-4, with D tentatively TRBD1 (5 bases). The germline V gene has CDR1 MNHNS and CDR2 SASEGT. CDR3 length: 13 residues. Trimming removed 7 bases from V and 4 bases from J, with 10 bases in between. CDR3 sequence reads: CASKGLLNEKLFF. CDR3 nucleotides: TGTGCCAGCAAGGGACTGCTTAATGAAAAACTGTTTTTT.

The CDR3 nucleotides are TGTGCCAGCAGCTACCCCCGGACAGACCATGAGCAGTTCTTC. It yields the protein CASSYPRTDHEQFF. The chain uses TRBV11-2 and TRBJ2-1, with D perhaps matching TRBD1 (6 bases). This CDR3 is built from 14 residues. Germline V gene lookup returns CDR1 SGHAT and CDR2 FQNNGV. Trimming stripped 4 bases from V and 8 bases from J, with 15 bases between.

The V and J genes are TRBV29-1 and TRBJ2-3, with D hard to call. V dropped 4 bases and J dropped 2 bases, with 10 bases sitting between them. The CDR3 covers 13 residues. Looked up from germline, CDR1 is SQVTM and CDR2 is ANQGSEA. In DNA form, the CDR3 reads TGCAGCGTTGGGCCTAGACCCACAGATACGCAGTATTTT. Encoded protein: CSVGPRPTDTQYF.

The chain joins TRBV29-1 to TRBJ1-2, with TRBD1 as a possible D gene (6 bases). The CDR3 runs to 11 residues. Germline CDR1 reads SQVTM; CDR2 reads ANQGSEA. The V and J ends lost 5 bases and 7 bases respectively, with 11 bases between them. The DNA for the CDR3 is TGCAGCGTTAGGGGGGGTAGTGGCTACACCTTC. This encodes CSVRGGSGYTF. The full variable domain, with the rest looked up from reference TRBV29-1 and TRBJ1-2, is SAVISQKPSRDICQRGTSLTIQCQVDSQVTMMFWYRQQPGQSLTLIATANQGSEATYESGFVIDKFPISRPNLTFSTLTVSNMSPEDSSIYLCSVRGGSGYTFGSGTRLTVV.

The chain couples TRBV5-1 to TRBJ2-7; 16 nucleotides agree with TRBD2. Germline trimming cut 4 bases from V and 4 bases from J; bases unmatched to any gene: 8. This CDR3 is 17 amino acids long. In germline, CDR1 is SGHRS, CDR2 YFSETQ. The CDR3 DNA sequence: TGCGCCAGCAGCCCCGGGACTAGCGGGAGGGCCTGGTACGAGCAGTACTTC. Its translation is CASSPGTSGRAWYEQYF.

As regards this clone: Likely a read error: the CDR3 ends without its conserved phenylalanine or tryptophan. The chain couples TRBV30 to TRBJ1-2; no reliable D call. CDR3 size: 10 residues. The ends were cut back, 5 bases at V and 8 bases at J, with 9 bases in the middle. Germline CDR1 is GTSNPN and CDR2 is SVGIG (reference sequence). CDR3 coding DNA: TGTGCCTGGTGGTCGGGGGGCTACACCCTC. Translated: CAWWSGGYTL.

The chain carries TRBV28 and TRBJ2-2, with 10 nucleotides matching TRBD1. Germline CDR1 is MDHEN and CDR2 is SYDVKM. V dropped 4 bases and J dropped 4; count of bases not matched to a gene: 3. CDR3 length: 15 amino acids. CDR3 loop: CASSSWTGGTGELFF. CDR3 in DNA: TGTGCCAGCAGTTCTTGGACAGGGGGCACCGGGGAGCTGTTTTTT.

Here the CDR3 DNA reads TGTGCCAGCAGCCCGGCTAGCGGGATTGAGACAGATACGCAGTATTTT. As protein: CASSPASGIETDTQYF. The chain combines TRBV4-2 with TRBJ2-3; 9 bases agree with TRBD2. Looked up from germline, CDR1 is LGHNA and CDR2 is YNFKEQ. V was clipped by 4 bases and J by 3 bases; unmatched bases: 8. The length of the CDR3 is 16 residues.

The V gene is TRBV5-5, the J gene TRBJ2-5; 9 bases match TRBD1. V dropped 4 bases and J dropped 5; count of bases not matched to a gene: 9. Germline CDR1 reads SGHKS; CDR2 reads YYEKEE (reference sequence). The CDR3 sequence is 15 residues long. This CDR3 is CASSLPGQGRETQYF. The CDR3 region has the DNA TGTGCCAGCAGCCTACCGGGACAGGGAAGGGAGACCCAGTACTTC. Based on the CDR3 plus reference TRBV5-5 and TRBJ2-5, the full variable domain is DAGVTQSPTHLIKTRGQQVTLRCSPISGHKSVSWYQQVLGQGPQFIFQYYEKEERGRGNFPDRFSARQFPNYSSELNVNALLLGDSALYLCASSLPGQGRETQYFGPGTRLLVL.

The chain couples TRBV30 to TRBJ2-5; 9 nucleotides match TRBD2. Germline-derived CDR1 and CDR2 are GTSNPN and SVGIG (reference sequence). Losses at the gene ends were 2 bases for V and 5 bases for J; bases not matched to a gene: 6. The CDR3 has 14 residues. In DNA, the CDR3 is TGTGCCTGGAGTTCTAGCGGGATATTGGAGACCCAGTACTTC. This sequence encodes CAWSSSGILETQYF. The whole variable domain, remainder taken from reference TRBV30 and TRBJ2-5, is SQTIHQWPATLVQPVGSPLSLECTVEGTSNPNLYWYRQAAGRGLQLLFYSVGIGQISSEVPQNLSASRPQDRQFILSSKKLLLSDSGFYLCAWSSSGILETQYFGPGTRLLVL.